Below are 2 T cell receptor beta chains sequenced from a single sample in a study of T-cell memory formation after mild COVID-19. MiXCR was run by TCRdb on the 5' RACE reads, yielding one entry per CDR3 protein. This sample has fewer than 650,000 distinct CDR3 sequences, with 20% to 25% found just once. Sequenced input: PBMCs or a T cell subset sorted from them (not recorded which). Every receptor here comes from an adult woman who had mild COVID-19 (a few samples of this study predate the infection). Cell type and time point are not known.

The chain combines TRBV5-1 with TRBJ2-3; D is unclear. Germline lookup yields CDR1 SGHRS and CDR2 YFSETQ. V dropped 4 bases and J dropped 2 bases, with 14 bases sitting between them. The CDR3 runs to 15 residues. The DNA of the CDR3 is TGCGCCAGCAGCCCCGTTGATGAACTCACAGATACGCAGTATTTT. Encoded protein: CASSPVDELTDTQYF.

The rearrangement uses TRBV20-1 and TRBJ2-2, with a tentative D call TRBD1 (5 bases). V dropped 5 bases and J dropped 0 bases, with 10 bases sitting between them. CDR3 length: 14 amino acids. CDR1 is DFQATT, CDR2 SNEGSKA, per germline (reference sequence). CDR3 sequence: CSALDISNTGELFF. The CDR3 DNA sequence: TGCAGTGCTTTGGACATCTCGAACACCGGGGAGCTGTTTTTT.